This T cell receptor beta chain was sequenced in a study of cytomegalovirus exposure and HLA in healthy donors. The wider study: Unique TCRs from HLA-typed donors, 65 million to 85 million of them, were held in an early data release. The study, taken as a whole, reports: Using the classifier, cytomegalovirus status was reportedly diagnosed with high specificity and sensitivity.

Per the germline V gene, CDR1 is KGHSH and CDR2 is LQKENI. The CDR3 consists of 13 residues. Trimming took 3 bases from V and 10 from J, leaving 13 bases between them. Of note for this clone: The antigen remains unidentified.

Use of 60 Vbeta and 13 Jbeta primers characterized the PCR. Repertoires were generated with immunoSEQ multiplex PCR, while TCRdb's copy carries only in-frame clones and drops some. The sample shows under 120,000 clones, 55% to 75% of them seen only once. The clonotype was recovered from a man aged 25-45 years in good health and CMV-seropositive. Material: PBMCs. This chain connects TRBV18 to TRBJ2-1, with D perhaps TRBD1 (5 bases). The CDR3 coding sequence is TGTGCCAGCTCACCCTTAAGGGGCGAGGAGCAGTTCTTC. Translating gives CASSPLRGEEQFF.